Sequencing of this T cell receptor beta chain was carried out in a study of T-cell reconstitution after alpha-beta-depleted transplantation in children. This clonotype was detected ten times or more. Germline V gene sequence: CDR1 SGHRS, CDR2 YFSETQ. Trimming took 0 bases from V and 5 from J, leaving 15 bases between them. The CDR3 is 15 amino acids. The TCRbeta library was prepared with unique molecular identifiers. Via MiXCR, TCRdb re-called the PCR reads, giving one row per CDR3 protein. In the table there are under 850,000 distinct CDR3 sequences, roughly 13% of which are singletons. The TCR originated in a girl under 10 years old with congenital amegakaryocytic thrombocytopenia, due to receive a stem cell transplant. The chain recombines TRBV5-1 with TRBJ2-7; no clear D. The material was PBMCs, obtained before TCRalphabeta/CD19-depleted stem cell transplant. The DNA for the CDR3 is TGCGCCAGCAGCTTGGGGCCTAATAAGATCGACGAGCAGTACTTC. This sequence encodes CASSLGPNKIDEQYF.